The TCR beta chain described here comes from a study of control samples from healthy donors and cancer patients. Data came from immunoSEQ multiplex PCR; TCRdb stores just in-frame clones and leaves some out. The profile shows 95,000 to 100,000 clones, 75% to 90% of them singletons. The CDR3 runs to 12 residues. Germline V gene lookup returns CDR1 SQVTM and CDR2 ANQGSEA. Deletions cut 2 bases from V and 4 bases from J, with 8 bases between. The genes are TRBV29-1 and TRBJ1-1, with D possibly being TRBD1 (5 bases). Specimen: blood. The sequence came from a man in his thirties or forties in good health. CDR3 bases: TGCAGCGTTGAATGGGGGGTCACTGAAGCTTTCTTT. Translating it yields CSVEWGVTEAFF.